Below, 11 T cell receptor beta chains from the same sample are listed, as sequenced in a study of tissue T cells after allogeneic stem cell transplantation. Time point denoted: mouse harvest day 7 after allogeneic transplant. Mouse grafts combined 10^7 T-cell-depleted bone marrow cells with 10^6 splenic CD5+ T cells. Assay used: immunoSEQ multiplex PCR; TCRdb lists only in-frame clones, some missing. Found here are roughly 7,200 clones, approximately 50% of them singletons; the top ten hold more than 3%. The specimen sequenced was gut tissue. The origin of the receptors is a female BALB/c mouse given C57BL/6 T cells with graft-versus-host disease after an allogeneic hematopoietic cell transplant.

For this clone: The listed genes are named as in mouse. The CDR3 end falls 1 residue outside the read, so it is completed with the germline J gene. Other DNA sequences of this sample code for an identical CDR3. The chain has TRBV26 and TRBJ1-4, with 12 bases identical to TRBD1. This CDR3 comprises 15 residues. Per germline, CDR1 KGHPV and CDR2 FQNQEV (reference sequence). Trimming at V came to 2 bases and at J to 6 bases, leaving 1 base not matched to a gene. The CDR3 region is CASSLGTGGDERLFF. The sequenced part of the CDR3 DNA is TGTGCCAGCAGTCTGGGGACAGGGGGCGACGAAAGATTATTT.

With regard to this clone: Gene names follow the mouse nomenclature. The CDR3 goes on 1 residue after the read ends, and that part is filled in from the germline J gene. J is TRBJ1-4 and V is TRBV26; TRBD1 matches at 7 bases. Germline V gives CDR1 KGHPV, CDR2 FQNQEV (reference sequence). CDR3 size: 15 residues. Losses at the gene ends were 0 bases for V and 4 bases for J; bases not matched to a gene: 2. CDR3 sequence reads: CASSLSGGGNERLFF. The part of the CDR3 DNA that was read is TGTGCCAGCAGTCTGTCAGGGGGCGGCAACGAAAGATTATTT.

With respect to this clone: Gene names and germline match the mouse. The read ends 1 residue early relative to the CDR3; the germline J gene fills the gap. The gene calls are TRBV15 and TRBJ2-4; 8 nucleotides align to TRBD2. This CDR3 spans 11 amino acids. Germline-derived CDR1 and CDR2 are SGHND and FRSKSL. CDR3 bases read: TGTGGGGGGGGGCCCCTCGGCACCTTGTAC. As protein: CGGGPLGTLY. The complete CDR3 sequence is CGGGPLGTLYF.

A note on this clone: Mouse gene names apply. From the germline J gene comes the end of the CDR3, since the read stops 1 residue before it. The rearrangement joins TRBV1 to TRBJ2-5; 11 bases are a match to TRBD1. The germline CDR1 and CDR2 sequences are NSQYPW and LRSPGD (reference sequence). CDR3 length equals 14 residues. J gave up 8 bases and V 3 bases, and 4 bases lay outside the gene matches. The CDR3 bases that were read are TGCACCTGCAGTGCGGGGACAGGGGGAGGCACCCAGTAC. Residues: CTCSAGTGGGTQY. The whole CDR3 sequence is CTCSAGTGGGTQYF.

The sample holds a few counts of this clone. Mouse gene names apply. The read falls 1 residue short of the CDR3 end, and the missing part is taken from the germline J gene. The V and J genes are TRBV5 and TRBJ2-3; D is possibly TRBD1 (6 bases). Germline-derived CDR1 and CDR2 are LGHNA and YNLKQL (reference sequence). There are 15 residues in the CDR3. The V end was cut by 4 bases, the J end by 0 bases, with 11 bases between. Partial CDR3 DNA: TGTGCCAGCAGCCCACGGACAGCTAGTGCAGAAACGCTGTAT. Translating it yields CASSPRTASAETLY. The full CDR3 is CASSPRTASAETLYF.

This clone is deemed medium-sized. Each gene name is a mouse one. Sequencing ends 1 residue short of the CDR3 end; the germline J gene provides the rest. The chain carries TRBV14 and TRBJ1-1; 9 positions agree with TRBD1. Germline V gene sequence: CDR1 SGHDT, CDR2 FRDEAV. Trimming took 1 base from V and 6 from J; bases not matched to a gene: 4. This CDR3 is built from 14 residues. The DNA read from the CDR3 is TGTGCCAGCAGTTTCGGACAGGGGTTGGCAGAAGTCTTC. Its protein is CASSFGQGLAEVF. In full, the CDR3 reads CASSFGQGLAEVFF.

There are a few counts of this clone. All gene names here are mouse names. The read ends 1 residue shy of where the CDR3 ends; the end is completed using the germline J gene. The chain carries TRBV13-1 and TRBJ2-7; 7 bases match TRBD2. Germline CDR1 NSHNY, CDR2 SYGAGN. This CDR3 is 12 amino acids long. The junction had 2 bases not matched to a gene; V was cut back by 2 bases and J by 6 bases. The CDR3 here is CASSELGFEQYF. CDR3 DNA (partial): TGTGCCAGCAGTGAACTGGGGTTTGAACAGTAC.

As to this clone: The germline and genes are mouse ones. Read coverage stops 1 residue before the CDR3 terminus; the germline J gene supplies the remainder. The rearrangement joins TRBV13-1 to TRBJ1-1; a weak D match, TRBD1 (6 bases). The length of the CDR3 is 15 residues. Germline V lookup: CDR1 NSHNY, CDR2 SYGAGN. Trimming took 1 base from V and 0 from J, leaving 10 bases between them. CDR3 DNA, as far as it was read: TGTGCCAGCAGTGATTTCGGGGGCGCAAACACAGAAGTCTTC. This translates into CASSDFGGANTEVF. The whole CDR3 region reads CASSDFGGANTEVFF.

This clone turned up a few times. Gene names are the mouse ones. The DNA ends 1 residue before the CDR3 does, and the rest of the CDR3 is filled in from the germline J gene. The V and J genes are TRBV19 and TRBJ2-2; D is perhaps TRBD1 (6 bases). This CDR3 contains 15 residues. Between the trimmed V and J ends, which lost 4 bases and 4 bases, there was a span of 14 bases. Germline values: CDR1 FNHDT, CDR2 SITEND (reference sequence). CDR3 sequence reads: CASSWDKPTTGQLYF. The sequenced part of the CDR3 DNA is TGTGCCAGCAGTTGGGACAAACCAACCACCGGGCAGCTCTAC.

Regarding this clone: Germline and genes: mouse. The read terminates 1 residue ahead of where the CDR3 ends, so the germline J gene completes it. The chain carries TRBV26 and TRBJ1-4; the match to TRBD1 covers 8 bases. The V gene's germline CDR1 is KGHPV and CDR2 FQNQEV (reference sequence). V trimming: 2 bases; J trimming: 7 bases; junction bases outside the gene matches: 3. The CDR3 sequence is 14 residues long. Incomplete CDR3 DNA: TGTGCCAGCAGTCTGGGACAGGGAGGCGAAAGATTATTT. This translates into CASSLGQGGERLF. The whole CDR3 is CASSLGQGGERLFF. Supplemented by reference TRBV26 and TRBJ1-4, the full variable domain reads NSKVIQTPRYLVKGQGQKAKMRCIPEKGHPVVFWYQQNKNNEFKFLINFQNQEVLQQIDMTEKRFSAECPSNSPCSLEIQSSEAGDSALYLCASSLGQGGERLFFGHGTKLSVL.

For this clone: Mouse gene names apply. CDR3 loop: CASSLQGASDYTF. Partial CDR3 DNA: TGTGCCAGCTCTCTTCAGGGGGCCTCCGACTACACC. The chain links TRBV12-2 to TRBJ1-2, with 8 bases that match TRBD1. The read ends 1 residue early relative to the CDR3; the germline J gene fills the gap. The CDR3 loop spans 13 amino acids. With 1 base clipped from V and 4 bases from J, the junction kept 1 base outside the gene matches. Germline CDR1 is SGHLS and CDR2 is HYDKME.